A single sample is the source of the 10 T cell receptor beta chains below, sequenced in a study of shared clonotypes between healthy human individuals. Clones were sequenced by immunoSEQ multiplex PCR, and TCRdb holds only the in-frame ones, with some missing. The table lists a few hundred thousand clones, 65% to 80% of them singletons. Sequenced input: PBMCs. Receptor source: a middle-aged woman in good health. Some clones in this sample may be carry-over from other donors' samples.

The CDR3 is CSVGSGTGGSGNTIYF. The CDR3 DNA reads TGCAGCGTTGGCTCCGGGACAGGGGGCTCTGGAAACACCATATATTTT. The V gene is TRBV29-1, the J gene TRBJ1-3; 11 bases are shared with TRBD1. This CDR3 has 16 residues. The trim removed 4 bases at V and 0 bases at J, leaving 5 bases unmatched. From germline, CDR1 is SQVTM and CDR2 ANQGSEA.

This clone was observed a single time. The genes are TRBV19 and TRBJ2-2, with 11 positions matching TRBD1. This CDR3 has 17 residues. Germline V lookup: CDR1 LNHDA, CDR2 SQIVND (reference sequence). J gave up 2 bases and V 5 bases, and 7 bases lay outside the gene matches. CDR3 sequence reads: CASSLRTGGFNTGELFF. In DNA form, the CDR3 reads TGTGCCAGTAGTTTACGGACAGGGGGCTTCAACACCGGGGAGCTGTTTTTT.

The V and J genes are TRBV4-2 and TRBJ2-7; 9 bases are shared with TRBD1. V dropped 4 bases and J dropped 2; count of bases not matched to a gene: 6. CDR1 and CDR2 (germline): LGHNA, YNFKEQ. This CDR3 comprises 15 residues. CDR3 nucleotides: TGTGCCAGCAGCCCTTTGGGGGACAGGGCCTACGAGCAGTACTTC. Translated, it gives CASSPLGDRAYEQYF.

J is TRBJ2-1 and V is TRBV7-9, with 8 bases that match TRBD2. The CDR3 is 15 amino acids. Germline V CDR1 and CDR2: SEHNR, FQNEAQ (reference sequence). Trimming took 5 bases from V and 9 from J; bases not matched to a gene: 12. CDR3 coding DNA: TGTGCCAGCAGCCGAACTAGCGGCGAGCACCCTGAGCAGTTCTTC. It yields the protein CASSRTSGEHPEQFF.

This rearrangement joins TRBV7-9 to TRBJ2-7; D might be TRBD1 (6 bases). The CDR3 runs 15 residues. V gave up 5 bases and J gave up 0 bases, with 14 bases separating them. Germline assignment: CDR1 SEHNR and CDR2 FQNEAQ (reference sequence). The CDR3 region is CASSRQARGSYEQYF. The DNA for the CDR3 is TGTGCCAGCAGCCGACAGGCACGGGGCTCCTACGAGCAGTACTTC.

The J gene is TRBJ2-2, the V gene TRBV7-2; D unclear. CDR3 length: 14 residues. The V end was cut by 2 bases, the J end by 5 bases, with 9 bases between. The germline CDR1 and CDR2 sequences are SGHTA and FQGNSA. The CDR3 reads CASSLTLATGELFF. The CDR3 DNA is TGTGCCAGCAGCTTAACTCTGGCTACCGGGGAGCTGTTTTTT. The whole variable domain, remainder taken from reference TRBV7-2 and TRBJ2-2, is GAGVSQSPSNKVTEKGKDVELRCDPISGHTALYWYRQSLGQGLEFLIYFQGNSAPDKSGLPSDRFSAERTGGSVSTLTIQRTQQEDSAVYLCASSLTLATGELFFGEGSRLTVL.

This clone was detected a few times. The CDR3 loop reads CASSQQGILGYTF. CDR3 nucleotides: TGTGCCAGCAGTCAACAGGGTATTTTGGGCTACACCTTC. The chain carries TRBV6-5 and TRBJ1-2; TRBD1 is a possible D gene (6 bases). Trimming stripped 5 bases from V and 8 bases from J, with 15 bases between. CDR3 length equals 13 residues. CDR1 is MNHEY and CDR2 is SVGAGI in the germline V gene.

The chain links TRBV19 to TRBJ2-2, with D maybe TRBD2 (6 bases). The CDR3 contains 16 residues. The V gene lost 1 base and the J gene lost 0 bases, with 9 bases spanning the gap. The V gene's germline CDR1 is LNHDA and CDR2 SQIVND (reference sequence). The CDR3 nucleotides read TGTGCCAGTAGTATAGTAGCGGAACCGAACACCGGGGAGCTGTTTTTT. Its translation: CASSIVAEPNTGELFF.

This chain connects TRBV4-1 to TRBJ2-1, with D uncertain. The CDR3 totals 16 residues. Germline V gives CDR1 MGHRA, CDR2 YSYEKL. V gave up 1 base and J gave up 0 bases, with 10 bases separating them. Here the CDR3 DNA reads TGCGCCAGCAGCCAAGGAATCTCCCGCTCCTACAATGAGCAGTTCTTC. Translated: CASSQGISRSYNEQFF.

The V call is TRBV18, the J call TRBJ1-2; D is unclear. V was pared by 3 bases and J by 8 bases, with 7 bases between. CDR3 length: 11 residues. CDR1 is KGHSH and CDR2 is LQKENI in the germline V gene. As DNA, the CDR3 is TGTGCCAGCTCACCTTCCGAGGGCTACACCTTC. This translates into CASSPSEGYTF.